Listed here are 15 T cell receptor beta chains from one sample, sequenced in a study of neurological immune-mediated disorders. TCRdb reanalysed the 5' RACE reads using MiXCR and keeps one entry per CDR3 protein. The repertoire holds roughly 52,000 distinct CDR3 sequences, with under 4.5% as singletons. Sequencing was done on a sample of CD4+ T cells from blood. The source of these receptors is a woman in her thirties or forties with multiple sclerosis.

This clonotype was recorded at least ten times. CDR3 residues: CASSQVPTSGGSTDTQYF. The CDR3 DNA sequence: TGTGCCAGCAGCCAAGTCCCAACTAGCGGGGGAAGCACAGATACGCAGTATTTT. This chain joins TRBV4-2 and TRBJ2-3; TRBD2 aligns across 11 bases. The V gene's germline CDR1 is LGHNA and CDR2 YNFKEQ. V dropped 1 base and J dropped 0; count of bases not matched to a gene: 6. This CDR3 comprises 18 residues.

This clonotype has a count of ten or more. This chain connects TRBV10-2 to TRBJ1-1, with D unresolved. This CDR3 comprises 11 residues. V was clipped by 2 bases and J by 2 bases, with 0 bases between them. Germline V CDR1 and CDR2: WSHSY, SAAADI. CDR3 sequence reads: CASSENTEAFF. The CDR3 DNA reads TGCGCCAGCAGTGAGAACACTGAAGCTTTCTTT.

This clonotype was detected ten times or more. V is TRBV20-1 and J is TRBJ1-1; 8 positions agree with TRBD1. Germline values: CDR1 DFQATT, CDR2 SNEGSKA (reference sequence). V lost 5 bases and J lost 1; bases outside the gene matches: 3. The CDR3 runs to 13 residues. The CDR3 region has the DNA TGCAGTGCTGGGGGACAGGCGAACACTGAAGCTTTCTTT. Its protein is CSAGGQANTEAFF.

At least ten counts were recorded for this clonotype. The V and J genes are TRBV4-2 and TRBJ2-7, with D possibly matching TRBD1 (6 bases). From germline, CDR1 is LGHNA and CDR2 YNFKEQ. The CDR3 consists of 16 residues. Trimming left V 3 bases short and J 2 bases short, with 17 bases between. Here the CDR3 DNA reads TGTGCCAGCAGCCACGATAAAGTAGGACAGACCTACGAGCAGTACTTC. This sequence encodes CASSHDKVGQTYEQYF.

This clonotype was seen at least ten times. This sequence joins TRBV20-1 and TRBJ2-3; TRBD2 matches at 9 bases. Germline CDR1 is DFQATT and CDR2 is SNEGSKA (reference sequence). Trimming removed 5 bases from V and 9 bases from J; junction bases left unmatched: 15. The CDR3 runs 15 residues. The CDR3, as DNA: TGCAGTGCTCCGCGGGGGGGCAATCCCCGGGAGACGCAGTATTTT. Protein sequence: CSAPRGGNPRETQYF.

This clonotype was recorded at least ten times. V usage is TRBV5-4 and J usage is TRBJ2-7; perhaps D is TRBD1 or TRBD2 (5 bases each). V shed 4 bases and J shed 0 bases, with 11 bases lying between them. Germline CDR1 is SGHNT and CDR2 is YYREEE (reference sequence). CDR3 length: 14 residues. The CDR3 sequence: CASSPEGSSYEQYF. CDR3 nucleotides: TGTGCCAGCAGCCCCGAGGGGAGCTCCTACGAGCAGTACTTC.

Ten or more counts support this clonotype. The chain joins TRBV5-1 to TRBJ1-2; TRBD1 agrees at 7 bases. The CDR3 extends over 13 amino acids. Unmatched junction bases numbered 3, after V lost 0 bases and J lost 7 bases. Looked up from germline, CDR1 is SGHRS and CDR2 is YFSETQ. The CDR3 sequence: CASSLEGAGGYTF. CDR3 sequence (DNA): TGCGCCAGCAGCTTGGAGGGGGCAGGTGGCTACACCTTC. The whole variable domain, filled in from reference TRBV5-1 and TRBJ1-2, reads KAGVTQTPRYLIKTRGQQVTLSCSPISGHRSVSWYQQTPGQGLQFLFEYFSETQRNKGNFPGRFSGRQFSNSRSEMNVSTLELGDSALYLCASSLEGAGGYTFGSGTRLTVV.

This clonotype was detected many times. The chain carries TRBV18 and TRBJ1-2; TRBD1 aligns across 7 bases. The CDR3 loop spans 17 amino acids. V lost 5 bases and J lost 5; bases outside the gene matches: 17. Germline assignment: CDR1 KGHSH and CDR2 LQKENI. The CDR3 loop is CASSSTRRRDSDYGYTF. The CDR3 DNA reads TGTGCCAGCTCATCTACTCGACGCCGGGACAGTGATTATGGCTACACCTTC.

This clonotype has a count of ten or more. V gene TRBV3-1 combines with J gene TRBJ2-5; D unclear. Germline values: CDR1 LGHDT, CDR2 YNNKEL (reference sequence). Trimming cost V 3 bases and J 5 bases, with 7 bases left between them. This CDR3 has 12 residues. DNA for the CDR3: TGTGCCAGCAGCCACCTCGGGGAGACCCAGTACTTC. Translating it yields CASSHLGETQYF.

Details on this clonotype: It is likely a read error, because the conserved phenylalanine at the end of the CDR3 is missing. The rearrangement links TRBV10-3 to TRBJ1-2; a weak D match, TRBD1 (5 bases). The CDR3 totals 14 residues. Germline V lookup: CDR1 ENHRY, CDR2 SYGVKD. CDR3: CAISAAGSDYGYTV. The CDR3, as DNA: TGTGCGATCAGTGCAGCAGGGTCCGACTATGGCTACACCGTC.

This clonotype occurred many times. The chain combines TRBV5-1 with TRBJ1-1, with no clear D. CDR1 is SGHRS and CDR2 is YFSETQ in the germline V gene. This CDR3 comprises 13 residues. Trimming pared 4 bases from V and 6 bases from J, leaving 13 bases between. DNA for the CDR3: TGCGCCAGCAGCACCGCCGACGCGTCTGAAGCTTTCTTT. Residues: CASSTADASEAFF.

At least ten counts were recorded for this clonotype. J is TRBJ1-4 and V is TRBV5-1; D call uncertain. The length of the CDR3 is 14 residues. V was clipped by 0 bases and J by 3 bases, with 6 bases between them. Germline CDR1 SGHRS, CDR2 YFSETQ. CDR3: CASSLVPPNEKLFF. CDR3 coding DNA: TGCGCCAGCAGCTTGGTGCCACCTAATGAAAAACTGTTTTTT.

The sample holds many counts of this clonotype. V is TRBV5-5 and J is TRBJ1-1, with a weak D call TRBD1 (5 bases). The CDR3 runs 14 residues. CDR1 and CDR2 (germline): SGHKS, YYEKEE (reference sequence). With 1 base removed from V and 10 bases from J, the gap between germline ends came to 17 bases. The CDR3 bases are TGTGCCAGCAGCTTGTTTTCCGGGGCAGGGTTAGCTTTCTTT. This codes for CASSLFSGAGLAFF.

This clonotype was counted many times. This chain uses TRBV20-1 with TRBJ1-1; TRBD1 matches 8 bases. CDR1 is DFQATT and CDR2 is SNEGSKA in the germline V gene (reference sequence). CDR3 size: 17 residues. The V and J ends lost 0 bases and 1 base, in that order; junction bases with no gene match: 10. The CDR3 loop reads CSARDVWQGAGNTEAFF. CDR3 in DNA: TGCAGTGCTAGAGATGTCTGGCAGGGGGCTGGGAACACTGAAGCTTTCTTT.

This clonotype was counted at least ten times. The chain combines TRBV18 with TRBJ2-1; either TRBD1 or TRBD2 may supply D (5 bases each). The CDR3 extends over 16 amino acids. CDR1 and CDR2 (germline): KGHSH, LQKENI. The V and J ends lost 3 bases and 4 bases respectively, with 16 bases between them. The CDR3 is CASSPLTGDLYNEQFF. CDR3 DNA: TGTGCCAGCTCACCGCTGACCGGGGACCTATACAATGAGCAGTTCTTC.